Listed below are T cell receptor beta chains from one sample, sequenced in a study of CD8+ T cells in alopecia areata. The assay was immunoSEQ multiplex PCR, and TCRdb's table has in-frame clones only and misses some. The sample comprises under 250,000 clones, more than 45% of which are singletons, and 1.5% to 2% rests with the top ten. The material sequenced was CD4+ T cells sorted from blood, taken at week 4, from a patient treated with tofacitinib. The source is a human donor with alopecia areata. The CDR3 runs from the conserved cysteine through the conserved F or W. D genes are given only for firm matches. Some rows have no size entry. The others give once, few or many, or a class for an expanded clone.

CASSPTGTETDTQYF TGCGCCAGCAGTCCCACCGGGACTGAAACAGATACGCAGTATTTT - TRBJ2-3 TRBV5-1 -
CASSIDWFSYEQYF TGTGCCAGTAGTATAGATTGGTTCTCCTACGAGCAGTACTTC few TRBJ2-7 TRBV19 -
CASRDTWNTEAFF TGTGCCAGTAGGGACACCTGGAACACTGAAGCTTTCTTT few TRBJ1-1 TRBV19 -
CASSLGGVSTDTQYF TGTGCCAGCAGCTTAGGAGGGGTTAGCACAGATACGCAGTATTTT - TRBJ2-3 TRBV6-5 -
CASSIPLSASEAFF TGTGCCAGTAGTATCCCCCTCAGCGCAAGTGAAGCTTTCTTT few TRBJ1-1 TRBV19 -
CAWSVLGQPQHF TGTGCCTGGAGTGTACTTGGCCAGCCCCAGCATTTT - TRBJ1-5 TRBV30 -
CASSSNEGRLYGYTF TGTGCCAGCAGCTCGAACGAGGGACGGCTCTATGGCTACACCTTC few TRBJ1-2 TRBV7-2 -
CSVGQGLGETQYF TGCAGCGTTGGGCAGGGTTTGGGCGAGACCCAGTACTTC - TRBJ2-5 TRBV29-1 -
CASSSEQGFEQYF TGTGCCAGCAGTTCAGAACAGGGATTCGAGCAGTACTTC - TRBJ2-7 TRBV28 -
CASSRGQVVNEQFF TGTGCCAGTAGTAGAGGACAGGTCGTCAATGAGCAGTTCTTC - TRBJ2-1 TRBV19 TRBD1
CSARTGVYEQYF TGCAGCGCCAGGACAGGGGTGTACGAGCAGTACTTC - TRBJ2-7 TRBV29-1 TRBD1
CASSRDGHANTEAFF TGTGCCAGCAGTCGGGACGGTCACGCGAACACTGAAGCTTTCTTT - TRBJ1-1 TRBV6-1 -
CASSLGSGNTYEQYF TGCGCCAGCAGCTTGGGCTCGGGGAACACCTACGAGCAGTACTTC few TRBJ2-7 TRBV5-1 -
CASSPIRQGIPYEQYF TGCGCCAGCAGCCCGATCCGACAGGGCATCCCCTACGAGCAGTACTTC - TRBJ2-7 TRBV5-1 TRBD1
CSGLGDSDTQYF TGCAGCGGACTGGGGGACTCAGATACGCAGTATTTT few TRBJ2-3 TRBV29-1 -
CASSFAGDNTEAFF TGTGCCAGCAGCTTTGCAGGGGATAACACTGAAGCTTTCTTT medium-sized TRBJ1-1 TRBV7-3 -
CSVRRDRAYEQYF TGCAGCGTTCGGCGGGACAGGGCCTACGAGCAGTACTTC - TRBJ2-7 TRBV29-1 TRBD1
CASSLDPATHYEQYF TGCGCCAGCAGCTTAGACCCAGCAACCCACTACGAGCAGTACTTC few TRBJ2-7 TRBV5-1 -
CASSVAGTPAEKLFF TGTGCCAGCAGCGTGGCCGGGACACCAGCCGAAAAACTGTTTTTT - TRBJ1-4 TRBV5-4 -
CAWRRSGNVPEAFF TGTGCCTGGAGGCGGTCAGGGAACGTCCCAGAAGCTTTCTTT - TRBJ1-1 TRBV30 -
CSGNNSPLHF TGCAGCGGGAATAATTCACCCCTCCACTTT few TRBJ1-6 TRBV29-1 -
CASSPQGAWAFF TGCGCCAGCAGCCCACAGGGGGCCTGGGCTTTCTTT - TRBJ1-1 TRBV5-1 TRBD1
CASKTGITNSPLHF TGTGCCAGTAAAACCGGGATAACGAATTCACCCCTCCACTTT - TRBJ1-6 TRBV6-5 -
CASSVNWAFF TGTGCCAGCAGTGTTAACTGGGCTTTCTTT - TRBJ1-1 TRBV2 -
CASSSLDGEKLFF TGTGCCAGCAGCTCCCTGGACGGGGAAAAACTGTTTTTT once TRBJ1-4 TRBV9 -
CASSLTSGGLDTQYF TGCGCCAGCAGCTTGACTAGCGGGGGGTTAGATACGCAGTATTTT - TRBJ2-3 TRBV5-1 TRBD2
CAWSLSETQYF TGTGCCTGGAGTTTATCGGAGACCCAGTACTTC - TRBJ2-5 TRBV30 -
CASSTPGIPGEQYF TGTGCCAGCAGCACGCCGGGGATACCGGGCGAGCAGTACTTC - TRBJ2-7 TRBV6-5 -
CSVVRVNTEAFF TGCAGCGTTGTACGGGTGAACACTGAAGCTTTCTTT - TRBJ1-1 TRBV29-1 -
CASSPREGPTLGYTF TGTGCCAGTAGTCCCCGAGAGGGGCCCACCCTTGGCTACACCTTC many TRBJ1-2 TRBV19 -
CAISESEGTQYF TGTGCCATCAGTGAGTCCGAGGGGACCCAGTACTTC many TRBJ2-5 TRBV10-3 -
CASSLTGDHEQYF TGTGCCAGCAGCTTAACAGGGGACCACGAGCAGTACTTC - TRBJ2-7 TRBV7-3 -
CASSLNLDREQYF TGTGCCAGCAGCCTAAACCTAGACCGCGAGCAGTACTTC - TRBJ2-7 TRBV27 -
CASSPQKGSNQPQHF TGTGCCAGCAGCCCTCAGAAGGGTAGCAATCAGCCCCAGCATTTT - TRBJ1-5 TRBV5-6 -
CAWSGTRSYNEQFF TGTGCCTGGAGTGGGACCCGCTCCTACAATGAGCAGTTCTTC - TRBJ2-1 TRBV30 -
CASGRTNEETQYF TGTGCTAGTGGTAGGACCAACGAAGAGACCCAGTACTTC - TRBJ2-5 TRBV12-5 -
CASSGLYEQYF TGTGCCAGCAGTGGGCTCTACGAGCAGTACTTC - TRBJ2-7 TRBV2 -
CASSAGGGVYEQYF TGTGCCAGCAGCGCTGGAGGGGGCGTCTACGAGCAGTACTTC - TRBJ2-7 TRBV2 -
CSAGTGVNQPQHF TGCAGCGCGGGGACAGGGGTGAATCAGCCCCAGCATTTT - TRBJ1-5 TRBV29-1 TRBD1
CASSSFRGKLFF TGTGCCAGCAGCTCGTTCAGGGGAAAACTGTTTTTT - TRBJ1-4 TRBV7-2 -
CASNSLGTTQETQYF TGTGCCAGCAACTCACTCGGGACAACACAAGAGACCCAGTACTTC many TRBJ2-5 TRBV14 -
CASSSPQGAQYF TGTGCCAGCAGCTCACCTCAGGGTGCGCAGTATTTT - TRBJ2-3 TRBV7-8 -
CASRDTVLSTDTQYF TGTGCCAGCAGAGACACGGTCCTCAGCACAGATACGCAGTATTTT - TRBJ2-3 TRBV25-1 -
CASSESAGVDTQYF TGTGCCAGCAGTGAATCGGCCGGGGTCGATACGCAGTATTTT - TRBJ2-3 TRBV2 -
CASSPDRNYGYTF TGTGCCAGCTCACCTGACAGAAACTATGGCTACACCTTC - TRBJ1-2 TRBV18 -
CASSLLPGGGEAFF TGTGCCAGCAGCCTACTCCCCGGGGGGGGTGAAGCTTTCTTT - TRBJ1-1 TRBV7-2 -
CASSLRDYEQYF TGTGCCAGCAGCTTGAGGGACTACGAGCAGTACTTC - TRBJ2-7 TRBV11-3 -
CASSLQAGGLNEQFF TGCGCCAGCAGCTTACAAGCGGGGGGCCTCAATGAGCAGTTCTTC few TRBJ2-1 TRBV5-1 TRBD2
CASSPLRLAGGHETQYF TGTGCCAGCTCACCACTCCGACTAGCGGGGGGCCACGAGACCCAGTACTTC - TRBJ2-5 TRBV18 TRBD2
CSVAQGGAQPQHF TGCAGCGTTGCACAAGGAGGGGCTCAGCCCCAGCATTTT - TRBJ1-5 TRBV29-1 -
CASSWGLAGATGELFF TGTGCCAGCAGCTGGGGACTAGCAGGGGCTACCGGGGAGCTGTTTTTT many TRBJ2-2 TRBV7-2 TRBD2
CASGGDYEQYF TGTGCCAGCGGAGGGGACTACGAGCAGTACTTC - TRBJ2-7 TRBV2 -
CASRRTGNTEAFF TGTGCCAGCAGGCGGACAGGGAACACTGAAGCTTTCTTT - TRBJ1-1 TRBV6-5 TRBD1